This T cell receptor beta chain was documented in a study of OX40 agonist ivuxolimab in advanced cancers. Study at large: Ivuxolimab doses were 0.01, 0.1, 0.3, 1.5, 3 or 10 mg/kg every 2 weeks. At approximately 83% male, the cohort had a mean age of approximately 60 years, ranging from about 20 to 80.

This CDR3 is 15 amino acids long. V was pared by 7 bases and J by 3 bases, with 16 bases between. Germline assignment: CDR1 MNHNY and CDR2 SVGAGI (reference sequence). Assay: immunoSEQ multiplex PCR; the TCRdb copy retains only in-frame clones and omits some. Here the sample spans around 85,000 clones, roughly nine tenths being singletons. The TCR was taken from an adult with an advanced solid tumor such as melanoma, head and neck, liver or kidney cancer. V usage is TRBV6-6 and J usage is TRBJ1-5; D is possibly TRBD1 (5 bases). The starting material was CD4+ or CD8+ T cells sorted from blood, obtained in a trial of the OX40 agonist ivuxolimab. CDR3 sequence: CASIFGDSFNQPQHF. The CDR3 region has the DNA TGTGCCAGCATCTTCGGCGACAGTTTCAATCAGCCCCAGCATTTT.